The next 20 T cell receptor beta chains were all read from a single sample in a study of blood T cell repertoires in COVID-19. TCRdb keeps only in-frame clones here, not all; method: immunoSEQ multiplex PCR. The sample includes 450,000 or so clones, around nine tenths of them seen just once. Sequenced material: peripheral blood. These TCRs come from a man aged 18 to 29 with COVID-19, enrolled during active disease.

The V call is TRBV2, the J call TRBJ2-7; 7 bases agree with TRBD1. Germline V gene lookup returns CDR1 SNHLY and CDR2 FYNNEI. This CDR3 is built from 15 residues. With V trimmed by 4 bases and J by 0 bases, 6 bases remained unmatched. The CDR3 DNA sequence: TGTGCCAGCAGTGGTGAGGGGGCGAGCTCCTACGAGCAGTACTTC. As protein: CASSGEGASSYEQYF.

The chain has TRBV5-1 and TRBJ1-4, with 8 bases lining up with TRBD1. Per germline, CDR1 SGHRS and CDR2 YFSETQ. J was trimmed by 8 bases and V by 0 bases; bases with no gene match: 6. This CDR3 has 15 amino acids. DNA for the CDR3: TGCGCCAGCAGCTTGGGCTCAGGGGGCCAGGAAAAACTGTTTTTT. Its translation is CASSLGSGGQEKLFF. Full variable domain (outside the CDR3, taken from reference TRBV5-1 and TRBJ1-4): KAGVTQTPRYLIKTRGQQVTLSCSPISGHRSVSWYQQTPGQGLQFLFEYFSETQRNKGNFPGRFSGRQFSNSRSEMNVSTLELGDSALYLCASSLGSGGQEKLFFGSGTQLSVL.

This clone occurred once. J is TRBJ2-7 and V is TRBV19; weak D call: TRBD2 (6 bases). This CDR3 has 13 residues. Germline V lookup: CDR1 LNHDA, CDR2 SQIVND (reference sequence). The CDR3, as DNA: TGTGCGTCGACTAGGGACGGAACCTACGAGCAGTACTTC. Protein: CASTRDGTYEQYF. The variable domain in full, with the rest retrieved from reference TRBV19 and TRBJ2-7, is DGGITQSPKYLFRKEGQNVTLSCEQNLNHDAMYWYRQDPGQGLRLIYYSQIVNDFQKGDIAEGYSVSREKKESFPLTVTSAQKNPTAFYLCASTRDGTYEQYFGPGTRLTVT.

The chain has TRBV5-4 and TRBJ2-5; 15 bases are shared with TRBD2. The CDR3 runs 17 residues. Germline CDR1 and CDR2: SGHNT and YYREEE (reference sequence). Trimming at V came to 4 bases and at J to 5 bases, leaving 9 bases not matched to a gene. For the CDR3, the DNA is TGTGCCAGCAGCGGGACTAGCGGGAGGCTACCTGGGGAGACCCAGTACTTC. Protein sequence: CASSGTSGRLPGETQYF.

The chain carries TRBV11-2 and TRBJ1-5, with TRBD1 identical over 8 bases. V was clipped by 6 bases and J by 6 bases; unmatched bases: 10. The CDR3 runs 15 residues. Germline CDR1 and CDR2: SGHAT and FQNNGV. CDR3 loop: CASSIAGGAGQPQHF. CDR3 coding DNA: TGTGCCAGCAGTATAGCAGGGGGCGCGGGTCAGCCCCAGCATTTT.

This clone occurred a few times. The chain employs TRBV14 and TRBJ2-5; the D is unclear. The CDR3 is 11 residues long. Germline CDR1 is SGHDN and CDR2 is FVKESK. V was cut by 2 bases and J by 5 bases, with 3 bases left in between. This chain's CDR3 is CASSQSETQYF. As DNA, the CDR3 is TGTGCCAGCAGCCAATCGGAGACCCAGTACTTC.

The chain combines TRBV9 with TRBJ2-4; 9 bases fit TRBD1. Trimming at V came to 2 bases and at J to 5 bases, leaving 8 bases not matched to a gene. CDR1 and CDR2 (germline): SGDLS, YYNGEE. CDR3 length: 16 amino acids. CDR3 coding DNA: TGTGCCAGCAGCGTGGGGACAGGGAAGAGTCAAAACATTCAGTACTTC. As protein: CASSVGTGKSQNIQYF. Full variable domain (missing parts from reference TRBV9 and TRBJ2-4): DSGVTQTPKHLITATGQRVTLRCSPRSGDLSVYWYQQSLDQGLQFLIQYYNGEERAKGNILERFSAQQFPDLHSELNLSSLELGDSALYFCASSVGTGKSQNIQYFGAGTRLSVL.

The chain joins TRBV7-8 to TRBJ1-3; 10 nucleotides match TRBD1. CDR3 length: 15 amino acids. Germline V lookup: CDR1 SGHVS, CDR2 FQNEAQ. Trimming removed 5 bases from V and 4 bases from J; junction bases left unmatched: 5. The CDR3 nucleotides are TGTGCCAGCAGCCGACAGGGGGCGGAGGGAAACACCATATATTTT. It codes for CASSRQGAEGNTIYF.

The CDR3 nucleotides read TGTGCCACCAGTCGGGGAGGAGATACGCAGTATTTT. Residues: CATSRGGDTQYF. This chain joins TRBV15 and TRBJ2-3; the D gene is possibly TRBD2 (6 bases). Trimming removed 6 bases from V and 5 bases from J, with 9 bases in between. CDR3 size: 12 residues. Germline V gives CDR1 LNHNV, CDR2 YYDKDF (reference sequence).

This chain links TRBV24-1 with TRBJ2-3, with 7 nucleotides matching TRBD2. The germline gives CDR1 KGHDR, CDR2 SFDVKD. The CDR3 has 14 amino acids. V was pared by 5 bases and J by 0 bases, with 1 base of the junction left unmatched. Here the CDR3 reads CATSVGGSTDTQYF. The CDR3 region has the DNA TGTGCCACCAGTGTGGGAGGGAGCACAGATACGCAGTATTTT.

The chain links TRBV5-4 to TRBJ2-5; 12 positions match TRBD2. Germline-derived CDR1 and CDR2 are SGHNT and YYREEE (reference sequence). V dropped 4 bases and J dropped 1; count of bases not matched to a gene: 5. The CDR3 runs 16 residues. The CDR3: CASSPLTSGGQETQYF. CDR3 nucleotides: TGTGCCAGCAGCCCTCTGACTAGCGGGGGCCAAGAGACCCAGTACTTC. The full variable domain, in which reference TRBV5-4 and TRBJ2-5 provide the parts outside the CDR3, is ETGVTQSPTHLIKTRGQQVTLRCSSQSGHNTVSWYQQALGQGPQFIFQYYREEENGRGNFPPRFSGLQFPNYSSELNVNALELDDSALYLCASSPLTSGGQETQYFGPGTRLLVL.

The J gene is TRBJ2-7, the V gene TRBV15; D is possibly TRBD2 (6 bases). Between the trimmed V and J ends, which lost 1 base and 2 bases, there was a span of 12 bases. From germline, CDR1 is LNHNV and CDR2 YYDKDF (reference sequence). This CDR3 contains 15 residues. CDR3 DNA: TGTGCCACCAGCAGAGTTGAGGGACTGCCCTACGAGCAGTACTTC. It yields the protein CATSRVEGLPYEQYF. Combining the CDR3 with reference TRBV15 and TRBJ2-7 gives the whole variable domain DAMVIQNPRYQVTQFGKPVTLSCSQTLNHNVMYWYQQKSSQAPKLLFHYYDKDFNNEADTPDNFQSRRPNTSFCFLDIRSPGLGDTAMYLCATSRVEGLPYEQYFGPGTRLTVT.

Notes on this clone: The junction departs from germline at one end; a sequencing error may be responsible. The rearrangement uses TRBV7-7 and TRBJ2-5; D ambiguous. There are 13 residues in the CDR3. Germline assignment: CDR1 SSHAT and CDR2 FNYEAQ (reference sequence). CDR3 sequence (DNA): TGTGCTAGCAGCTTAGACTTAAAAGAGACCCAGTACTTC. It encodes CASSLDLKETQYF.

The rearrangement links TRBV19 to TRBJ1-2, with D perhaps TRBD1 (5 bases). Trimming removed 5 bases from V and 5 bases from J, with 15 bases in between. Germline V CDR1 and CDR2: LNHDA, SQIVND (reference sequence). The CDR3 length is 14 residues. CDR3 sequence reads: CASSADSLGYGYTF. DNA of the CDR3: TGTGCCAGTAGTGCAGACAGCCTTGGGTATGGCTACACCTTC. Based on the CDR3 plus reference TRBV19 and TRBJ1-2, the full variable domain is DGGITQSPKYLFRKEGQNVTLSCEQNLNHDAMYWYRQDPGQGLRLIYYSQIVNDFQKGDIAEGYSVSREKKESFPLTVTSAQKNPTAFYLCASSADSLGYGYTFGSGTRLTVV.

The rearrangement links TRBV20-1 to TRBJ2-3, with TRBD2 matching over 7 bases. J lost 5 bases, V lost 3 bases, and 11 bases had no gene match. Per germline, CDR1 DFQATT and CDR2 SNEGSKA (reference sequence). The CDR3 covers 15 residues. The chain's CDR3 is CSASVAGEIVDTQYF. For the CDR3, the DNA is TGCAGTGCTAGTGTTGCGGGGGAAATTGTAGATACGCAGTATTTT.

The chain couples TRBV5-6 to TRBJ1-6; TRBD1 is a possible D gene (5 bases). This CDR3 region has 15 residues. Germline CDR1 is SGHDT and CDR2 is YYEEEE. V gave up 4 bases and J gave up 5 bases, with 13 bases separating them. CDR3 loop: CASSPVGGDNSPLHF. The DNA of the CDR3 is TGTGCCAGCAGCCCGGTTGGGGGGGATAATTCACCCCTCCACTTT.

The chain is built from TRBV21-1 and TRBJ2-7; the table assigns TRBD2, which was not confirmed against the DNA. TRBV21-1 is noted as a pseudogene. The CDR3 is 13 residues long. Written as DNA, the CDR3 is TGTGCCAGCGGAGGCGGTTCTACCTACGAGCAGTACTTC. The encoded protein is CASGGGSTYEQYF.

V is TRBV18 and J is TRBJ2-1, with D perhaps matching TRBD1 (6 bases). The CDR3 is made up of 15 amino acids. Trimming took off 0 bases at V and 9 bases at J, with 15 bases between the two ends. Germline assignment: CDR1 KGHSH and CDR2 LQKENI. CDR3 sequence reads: CASSPPTGAIGEQFF. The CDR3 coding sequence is TGTGCCAGCTCACCACCGACAGGAGCCATCGGTGAGCAGTTCTTC.

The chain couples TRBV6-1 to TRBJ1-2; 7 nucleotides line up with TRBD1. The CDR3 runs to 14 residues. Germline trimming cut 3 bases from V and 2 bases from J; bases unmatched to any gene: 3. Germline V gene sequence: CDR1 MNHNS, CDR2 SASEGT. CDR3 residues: CASSEGTANYGYTF. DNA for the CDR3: TGTGCCAGCAGTGAGGGGACAGCAAACTATGGCTACACCTTC.

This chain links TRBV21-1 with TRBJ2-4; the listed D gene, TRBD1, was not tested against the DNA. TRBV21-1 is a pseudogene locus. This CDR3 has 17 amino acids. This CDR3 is CASSPGDSRGAKNIQYF. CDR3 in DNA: TGTGCCAGCAGCCCCGGGGACAGCCGCGGAGCCAAAAACATTCAGTACTTC.